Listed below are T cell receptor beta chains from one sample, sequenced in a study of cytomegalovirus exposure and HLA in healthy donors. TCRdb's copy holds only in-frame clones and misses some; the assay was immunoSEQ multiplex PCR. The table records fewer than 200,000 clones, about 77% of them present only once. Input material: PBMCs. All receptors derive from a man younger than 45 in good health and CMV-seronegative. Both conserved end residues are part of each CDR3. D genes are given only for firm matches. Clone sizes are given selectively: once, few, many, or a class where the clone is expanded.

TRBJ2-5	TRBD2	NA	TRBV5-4	TGTGCCAGTACCCTAGCGGGGGGGTTGGAGACCCAGTACTTC	CASTLAGGLETQYF
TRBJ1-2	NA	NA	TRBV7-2	TGTGCCAGCAGCTTAAGGGGTCGGGGGGCGGGAGGCTACACCTTC	CASSLRGRGAGGYTF
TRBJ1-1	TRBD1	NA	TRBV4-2	TGTGCCAGCAGCCAAGAGGACAGGGACCAAGTCGTGAGCACTGAAGCTTTCTTT	CASSQEDRDQVVSTEAFF
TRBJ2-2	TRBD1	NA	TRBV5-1	TGCGCCAGCAGCCCAAGACAGGGTTTCACCGGGGAGCTGTTTTTT	CASSPRQGFTGELFF
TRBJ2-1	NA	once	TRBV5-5	TGTGCCAGCAGCATCTCCTCCGGACAGTACTACAATGAGCAGTTCTTC	CASSISSGQYYNEQFF
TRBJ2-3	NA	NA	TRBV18	TGTGCCAGCTCACCTGGTAGCGGATATAGCACAGATACGCAGTATTTT	CASSPGSGYSTDTQYF
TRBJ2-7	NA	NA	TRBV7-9	TGTGCCAGCAGCTTCACAGAATCCTACGAGCAGTACTTC	CASSFTESYEQYF
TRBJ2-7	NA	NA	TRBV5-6	TGTGCCAGCAGCTTGGGAGCTGGGCCACACTACGAGCAGTACTTC	CASSLGAGPHYEQYF
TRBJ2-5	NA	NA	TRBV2	TGTGCCACCTCCGGGACTCGAGAGACCCAGTACTTC	CATSGTRETQYF
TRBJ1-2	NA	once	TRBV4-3	TGCGCCAGCAGCCAAGCGATACAGGGCGACTATGGCTACACCTTC	CASSQAIQGDYGYTF
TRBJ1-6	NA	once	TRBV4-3	TGCGCCAGCAGCCAAGAGCCAGAGCGGAGCTCCTATAATTCACCCCTCCACTTT	CASSQEPERSSYNSPLHF
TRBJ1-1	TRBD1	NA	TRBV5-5	TGTGCCAGCGACCAGGGACAGACCAAGGGTGAAGCTTTCTTT	CASDQGQTKGEAFF
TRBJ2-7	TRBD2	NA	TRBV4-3	TGCGCCAGCAGCCAAGAACTAGCGGCCCCCTACGAGCAGTACTTC	CASSQELAAPYEQYF
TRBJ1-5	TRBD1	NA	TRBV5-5	TGTGCCAGCAGCCGCGGGGACAGGGCACTCAATCAGCCCCAGCATTTT	CASSRGDRALNQPQHF
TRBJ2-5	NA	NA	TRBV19	TGTGCCAGTAGTATCAGGGGTCAAGAGACCCAGTACTTC	CASSIRGQETQYF
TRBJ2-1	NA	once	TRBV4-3	TGCGCCAGCAGCCAAGGGGGGAGGTTTCGATATGACAATGAGCAGTTCTTC	CASSQGGRFRYDNEQFF
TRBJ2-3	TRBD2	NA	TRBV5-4	TGTGCCAGCAGCCCCATAGCGGGGACCTTGGGGGATACGCAGTATTTT	CASSPIAGTLGDTQYF
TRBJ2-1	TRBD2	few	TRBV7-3	TGTGCCAGCAGTCCTAGCGGGATGTCCTACAATGAGCAGTTCTTC	CASSPSGMSYNEQFF
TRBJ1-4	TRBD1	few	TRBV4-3	TGCGCCAGCAGCCAAGATTGGAGCCCGGGACAGGCAACTAATGAAAAACTGTTTTTT	CASSQDWSPGQATNEKLFF
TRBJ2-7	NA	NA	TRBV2	TGTGCCAGCAGCGATCAGGGGTTCTACGAGCAGTACTTC	CASSDQGFYEQYF
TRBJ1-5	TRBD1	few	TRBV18	TGTGCCAGCTCACCGGGGACAGGGCGTAGCAATCAGCCCCAGCATTTT	CASSPGTGRSNQPQHF
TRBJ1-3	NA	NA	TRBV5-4	TGTGCCAGCAGTTCAGGGGTAGGCTCTGGAAACACCATATATTTT	CASSSGVGSGNTIYF
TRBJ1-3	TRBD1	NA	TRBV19	TGTGCCAGTAGTAAGGACAGGGCCTCTGGAAACACCATATATTTT	CASSKDRASGNTIYF
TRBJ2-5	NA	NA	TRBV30	TGTGCCTGGAGTCCCCAGGGGAAAGAAGAGACCCAGTACTTC	CAWSPQGKEETQYF
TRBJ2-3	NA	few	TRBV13	TGTGCCAGCAGCTTAGGCCGTGGCACAGATACGCAGTATTTT	CASSLGRGTDTQYF
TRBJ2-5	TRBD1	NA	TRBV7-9	TGTTCCAGCAGCTTTAGACAGGGGGCCGGGGGAGAGACCCAGTACTTC	CSSSFRQGAGGETQYF
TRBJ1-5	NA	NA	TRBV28	TGTGCCAGCAGTTTTGTGTTGAGTAGCAATCAGCCCCAGCATTTT	CASSFVLSSNQPQHF
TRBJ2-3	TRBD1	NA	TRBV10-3	TGTGCCATCAGTGGCCGGGACAGGGGGATAGATACGCAGTATTTT	CAISGRDRGIDTQYF
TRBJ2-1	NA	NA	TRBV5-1	TGCGCCAGCAGCTTGGCCACTGGAGATGAGCAGTTCTTC	CASSLATGDEQFF
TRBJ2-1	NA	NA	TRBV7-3	TGTGCCAGCAGCTGGACAGCGATAGCCTACAATGAGCAGTTCTTC	CASSWTAIAYNEQFF
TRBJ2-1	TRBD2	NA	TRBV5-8	TGTGCCAGCCGGAGGGCAGCGGGAGCCAAGGGCAATGAGCAGTTCTTC	CASRRAAGAKGNEQFF
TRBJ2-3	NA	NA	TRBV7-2	TGTGCCAGCCGAGACAGGTCCGGAGATACGCAGTATTTT	CASRDRSGDTQYF
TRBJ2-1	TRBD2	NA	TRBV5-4	TGTGCCAGCAGCGCAAGGACTAGCGGGGAGACCAATGAGCAGTTCTTC	CASSARTSGETNEQFF
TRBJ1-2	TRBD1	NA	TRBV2	TGTGCCAGCACTGGACAGGGGAACTATGGCTACACCTTC	CASTGQGNYGYTF